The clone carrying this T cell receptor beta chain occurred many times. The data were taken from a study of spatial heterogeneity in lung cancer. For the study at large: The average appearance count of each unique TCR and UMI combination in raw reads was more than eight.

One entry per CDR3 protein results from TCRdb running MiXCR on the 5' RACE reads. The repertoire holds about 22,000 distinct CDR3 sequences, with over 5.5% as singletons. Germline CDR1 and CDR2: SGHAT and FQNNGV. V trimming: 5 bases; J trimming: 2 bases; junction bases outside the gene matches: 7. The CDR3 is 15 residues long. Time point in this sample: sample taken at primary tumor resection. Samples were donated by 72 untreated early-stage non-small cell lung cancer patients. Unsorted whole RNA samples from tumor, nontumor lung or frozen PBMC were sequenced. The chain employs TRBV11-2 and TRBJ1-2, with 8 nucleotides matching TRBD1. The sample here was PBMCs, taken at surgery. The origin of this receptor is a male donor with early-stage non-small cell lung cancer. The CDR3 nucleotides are TGTGCCAGCAGCCTCCGGACAGGGTGGAACTATGGCTACACCTTC. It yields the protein CASSLRTGWNYGYTF.